What follows are 17 T cell receptor beta chains derived from one specimen sequenced in a study of T cell repertoires in cytomegalovirus infection. The antigens these receptors bind are not known. Each CDR3 protein is one row after TCRdb ran MiXCR on the reads. The data show about 110,000 distinct CDR3 sequences, with under 45% seen just once and just under 75% held by the top ten. The sample here was CD8+ T cells from cultured PBMCs, taken from culture after CMV antigen stimulation. Every receptor here comes from a human donor in good health (CMV status not recorded). Some clones in this sample may be carry-over from other donors' samples.

The rearrangement links TRBV12-3 or TRBV12-4 to TRBJ2-1; D perhaps matches TRBD2 (5 bases). This CDR3 spans 16 amino acids. Between the trimmed V and J ends, which lost 3 bases and 0 bases, there was a span of 12 bases. The CDR3 sequence: CASSFEGPSSYNEQFF. CDR3 in DNA: TGTGCCAGCAGTTTTGAGGGCCCGAGCTCCTACAATGAGCAGTTCTTC.

This chain's CDR3 is CASSTTSGGRNEQFF. CDR3 in DNA: TGTGCCAGCAGCACGACTAGCGGGGGGAGGAATGAGCAGTTCTTC. The chain couples TRBV6-5 to TRBJ2-1; 13 bases are shared with TRBD2. Germline trimming cut 6 bases from V and 7 bases from J; bases unmatched to any gene: 6. Germline lookup yields CDR1 MNHEY and CDR2 SVGAGI. The CDR3 totals 15 residues.

The chain couples TRBV12-3 or TRBV12-4 to TRBJ2-5; 7 bases are shared with TRBD2. The CDR3 is 15 amino acids. V trimming: 5 bases; J trimming: 2 bases; junction bases outside the gene matches: 8. This CDR3 reads CASSRPREAQETQYF. CDR3 bases: TGTGCCAGCAGTCGCCCCCGGGAGGCACAAGAGACCCAGTACTTC.

The table lists this clonotype with many counts. J is TRBJ1-1 and V is TRBV7-9; no clear D gene. Trimming stripped 2 bases from V and 1 base from J, with 11 bases between. From germline, CDR1 is SEHNR and CDR2 FQNEAQ (reference sequence). CDR3 length equals 15 residues. The CDR3 reads CASSLLSEGNTEAFF. In nucleotides, the CDR3 is TGTGCCAGCAGCTTATTATCCGAAGGGAACACTGAAGCTTTCTTT. The complete variable domain, with remaining parts taken from reference TRBV7-9 and TRBJ1-1, reads DTGVSQNPRHKITKRGQNVTFRCDPISEHNRLYWYRQTLGQGPEFLTYFQNEAQLEKSRLLSDRFSAERPKGSFSTLEIQRTEQGDSAMYLCASSLLSEGNTEAFFGQGTRLTVV.

This sequence joins TRBV9 and TRBJ2-1; D remains unclear. V lost 0 bases, J lost 9 bases, and 10 bases lay in between. Germline CDR1 SGDLS, CDR2 YYNGEE. This CDR3 region has 13 residues. The CDR3, as DNA: TGTGCCAGCAGCGTAGGCGGTTCTACTGAGCAGTTCTTC. Its protein product is CASSVGGSTEQFF.

This clonotype has only one observation. The V gene is TRBV6-1, the J gene TRBJ2-3; TRBD2 matches 9 bases. Per germline, CDR1 MNHNS and CDR2 SASEGT. The ends lost 5 bases at V and 7 bases at J; junction bases unmatched: 16. The length of the CDR3 is 17 residues. The CDR3 loop is CASSYGASGDWAHTQYF. The CDR3 DNA is TGTGCCAGCAGTTATGGGGCTAGCGGGGATTGGGCTCATACGCAGTATTTT.

This clonotype was observed many times. The chain carries TRBV6-5 and TRBJ1-3, with 7 positions matching TRBD1. The CDR3 is made up of 16 amino acids. Germline V lookup: CDR1 MNHEY, CDR2 SVGAGI. V shed 0 bases and J 0 bases; nucleotides not matched to a gene: 2. The CDR3 reads CASSYSRTGSGNTIYF. The CDR3 coding sequence is TGTGCCAGCAGTTACTCGAGGACAGGCTCTGGAAACACCATATATTTT.

The chain links TRBV2 to TRBJ2-7; D is uncertain. Germline V gene data show CDR1 as SNHLY and CDR2 as FYNNEI. The CDR3 runs 14 residues. V was cut by 6 bases and J by 4 bases, with 16 bases left in between. As DNA, the CDR3 is TGTGCCAGCAGCTCCCGTGGCCGCGGATACGAGCAGTACTTC. Its protein is CASSSRGRGYEQYF.

A few counts support this clonotype. This chain connects TRBV12-3 or TRBV12-4 to TRBJ1-1; D unresolved. CDR3 length equals 11 residues. With 4 bases removed from V and 11 bases from J, the gap between germline ends came to 11 bases. The CDR3 loop is CASSSPGGAFF. In nucleotides, the CDR3 is TGTGCCAGCAGTTCCCCGGGAGGGGCTTTCTTT.

The chain uses TRBV28 and TRBJ2-5; TRBD2 matches 13 bases. CDR3 length: 16 residues. J lost 3 bases, V lost 6 bases, and 7 bases had no gene match. CDR1 and CDR2 from the germline V gene are MDHEN and SYDVKM. The CDR3 loop is CASRMTSGGKKETQYF. The CDR3 bases are TGTGCCAGCAGGATGACTAGCGGGGGGAAAAAAGAGACCCAGTACTTC.

The chain has TRBV27 and TRBJ2-7, with unresolved D. Germline loops: CDR1 MNHEY, CDR2 SMNVEV (reference sequence). V dropped 11 bases and J dropped 0 bases, with 11 bases sitting between them. The CDR3 extends over 12 amino acids. The CDR3 sequence is CAVGSSSYEQYF. CDR3 DNA: TGTGCCGTCGGTTCCAGCTCCTACGAGCAGTACTTC.

This chain uses TRBV2 with TRBJ2-7; D could derive from TRBD1 or TRBD2 (5 bases each). The CDR3 has 12 amino acids. V lost 9 bases to trimming and J lost 2 bases, with 11 bases between them. Germline V gives CDR1 SNHLY, CDR2 FYNNEI. The CDR3 DNA sequence: TGTGCCAGGGGGACCGTGCCCTACGAGCAGTACTTC. This encodes CARGTVPYEQYF.

The CDR3 spells CASSSPSEAFF. The DNA for the CDR3 is TGTGCCAGCAGCTCCCCCTCTGAAGCTTTCTTT. The V and J genes are TRBV7-8 and TRBJ1-1, with D unclear. V was clipped by 4 bases and J by 6 bases, with 6 bases between them. Germline V gene data show CDR1 as SGHVS and CDR2 as FQNEAQ. The CDR3 extends over 11 amino acids. Using reference TRBV7-8 and TRBJ1-1 for the parts outside the CDR3, the full variable domain is GAGVSQSPRYKVAKRGQDVALRCDPISGHVSLFWYQQALGQGPEFLTYFQNEAQLDKSGLPSDRFFAERPEGSVSTLKIQRTQQEDSAVYLCASSSPSEAFFGQGTRLTVV.

This chain links TRBV5-1 with TRBJ2-1; D is possibly TRBD2 (7 bases). The CDR3 loop spans 16 amino acids. Germline CDR1 is SGHRS and CDR2 is YFSETQ. The ends were cut back, 4 bases at V and 4 bases at J, with 18 bases in the middle. The CDR3 nucleotides read TGCGCCAGCAGCCCCTTTGGGGGGGGCGGGTACAATGAGCAGTTCTTC. This codes for CASSPFGGGGYNEQFF.

V gene TRBV19 combines with J gene TRBJ2-3; D call uncertain. The CDR3 is 14 amino acids. Trimming removed 2 bases from V and 6 bases from J, with 12 bases in between. Germline CDR1 is LNHDA and CDR2 is SQIVND (reference sequence). The CDR3 sequence is CASSIWAPEDTQYF. In DNA form, the CDR3 reads TGTGCCAGTAGTATATGGGCCCCGGAGGATACGCAGTATTTT.

J is TRBJ2-3 and V is TRBV12-3 or TRBV12-4, with a tentative D call TRBD1 (6 bases). This CDR3 has 14 amino acids. Trimming removed 3 bases at V and 6 bases at J, with 13 bases between. The CDR3: CASSLGQGSDTQYF. The CDR3 nucleotides are TGTGCCAGCAGTTTGGGGCAGGGGTCGGATACGCAGTATTTT.

A few counts support this clonotype. The genes are TRBV7-2 and TRBJ2-1; 15 nucleotides line up with TRBD2. The length of the CDR3 is 22 residues. Germline V gene data show CDR1 as SGHTA and CDR2 as FQGNSA. After removal of 3 bases from V and 0 bases from J, the junction contained 15 bases not matched to a gene. CDR3 sequence reads: CASSFGTSGGQRILSSYNEQFF. The CDR3 DNA follows: TGTGCCAGCAGCTTCGGGACTAGCGGGGGGCAAAGGATTTTGAGCTCCTACAATGAGCAGTTCTTC.